Shown below are 16 T cell receptor beta chains from a single sample sequenced in a study of tissue T cells after allogeneic stem cell transplantation. This table comes from immunoSEQ multiplex PCR, and its TCRdb copy is limited to in-frame clones, with some not included. The top ten clones hold less than 30% of a sample with about 4,700 clones, 69% of them seen once. Here the sequenced sample was duodenal tissue, taken at autopsy. The source of these receptors is a female patient between 18 and 50 years old with steroid-refractory graft-versus-host disease after an allogeneic stem cell transplant. Part of the T cells may come from the graft donor.

This rearrangement joins TRBV7-6 to TRBJ2-2, with D hard to call. Germline CDR1 SGHVS, CDR2 FNYEAQ. V dropped 5 bases and J dropped 3 bases, with 10 bases sitting between them. CDR3 length: 14 amino acids. CDR3 residues: CASSPSGYTGELFF. The DNA of the CDR3 is TGTGCCAGCAGCCCGTCCGGGTACACCGGGGAGCTGTTTTTT.

The rearrangement joins TRBV12-3 or TRBV12-4 to TRBJ1-4, with D perhaps TRBD1 (5 bases). The length of the CDR3 is 13 residues. V was cut by 6 bases and J by 8 bases, with 13 bases left in between. This CDR3 is CASSRDLGEKLFF. The CDR3 DNA follows: TGTGCCAGCAGCCGGGACTTGGGGGAAAAACTGTTTTTT.

This sequence joins TRBV7-2 and TRBJ1-6, with a tentative D call TRBD1 (5 bases). The V and J ends lost 0 bases and 9 bases respectively, with 18 bases between them. Germline values: CDR1 SGHTA, CDR2 FQGNSA. The CDR3 runs to 17 residues. CDR3 DNA sequence: TGTGCCAGCAGCTTAGCTTCGGGGGGGTACTCAGTTTCACCCCTCCACTTT. As protein: CASSLASGGYSVSPLHF.

The V and J genes are TRBV29-1 and TRBJ2-7, with a possible D match to TRBD2 (5 bases). The CDR3 is 11 residues long. Germline CDR1 reads SQVTM; CDR2 reads ANQGSEA. Trimming removed 5 bases from V and 3 bases from J, with 8 bases in between. As DNA, the CDR3 is TGCAGCGTTCACCGGGACTACGAGCAGTACTTC. It translates to CSVHRDYEQYF.

The genes are TRBV6-6 and TRBJ1-2; tentatively, D is TRBD1 (6 bases). This CDR3 comprises 13 residues. Deletions cut 6 bases from V and 3 bases from J, with 11 bases between. The germline gives CDR1 MNHNY, CDR2 SVGAGI (reference sequence). CDR3 nucleotides: TGTGCCAGCAGCCCACAGGGTGACTATGGCTACACCTTC. This gives the protein CASSPQGDYGYTF.

This clone was counted between two and nine times. The chain couples TRBV4-1 to TRBJ2-7; 7 bases are shared with TRBD1. With V trimmed by 3 bases and J by 3 bases, 14 bases remained unmatched. This CDR3 has 17 amino acids. Germline V lookup: CDR1 MGHRA, CDR2 YSYEKL. The CDR3 nucleotides are TGCGCCAGCAGCCATATAGTGCGCTACCAGGGGGTCTACGAGCAGTACTTC. As protein: CASSHIVRYQGVYEQYF.

The V gene is TRBV7-9, the J gene TRBJ1-2, with 9 nucleotides matching TRBD1. Germline V gives CDR1 SEHNR, CDR2 FQNEAQ (reference sequence). This CDR3 region has 16 residues. V trimming: 3 bases; J trimming: 1 base; junction bases outside the gene matches: 6. CDR3 DNA sequence: TGTGCCAGCAGCTTGGGGCTGGACAGGGGTAACTATGGCTACACCTTC. Encoded protein: CASSLGLDRGNYGYTF.

This sequence joins TRBV5-8 and TRBJ2-3; D may be TRBD1 (5 bases). Germline loops: CDR1 SGHTS, CDR2 YDEGEE. Trimming left V 4 bases short and J 1 base short, with 7 bases between. The CDR3 has 13 amino acids. CDR3 nucleotides: TGTGCCAGCAGCCTAGGGGGCACAGATACGCAGTATTTT. This translates into CASSLGGTDTQYF.

In its sample, this clone was seen a few times. The chain is built from TRBV5-4 and TRBJ2-7, with a weak D call TRBD1 (6 bases). Germline assignment: CDR1 SGHNT and CDR2 YYREEE (reference sequence). Trimming took off 2 bases at V and 1 base at J, with 10 bases between the two ends. The CDR3 has 14 amino acids. Here the CDR3 DNA reads TGTGCCAGCAGCTTCAAACAGGGATCCTACGAGCAGTACTTC. This gives the protein CASSFKQGSYEQYF.

The chain employs TRBV5-1 and TRBJ1-6, with 7 bases fitting TRBD1. Germline CDR1 is SGHRS and CDR2 is YFSETQ. The CDR3 loop spans 15 amino acids. V was clipped by 4 bases and J by 3 bases; unmatched bases: 4. The CDR3 is CASSLGQVYNSPLHF. The CDR3, as DNA: TGCGCCAGCAGCCTCGGACAGGTCTATAATTCACCCCTCCACTTT.

Within the sample, this clone is medium-sized (0.01 to 0.1%). The chain is built from TRBV5-1 and TRBJ2-2; D is undetermined. The CDR3 length is 15 residues. The V and J ends lost 0 bases and 1 base respectively, with 7 bases between them. In germline, CDR1 is SGHRS, CDR2 YFSETQ. CDR3 amino acids: CASSLGHRNTGELFF. In DNA, the CDR3 is TGCGCCAGCAGCTTGGGACACAGGAACACCGGGGAGCTGTTTTTT.

V usage is TRBV14 and J usage is TRBJ2-7; no clear D. V was clipped by 1 base and J by 3 bases, with 7 bases between them. There are 13 residues in the CDR3. Looked up from germline, CDR1 is SGHDN and CDR2 is FVKESK. The CDR3 DNA follows: TGTGCCAGCAGCCAAGGGCCTCACTACGAGCAGTACTTC. This sequence encodes CASSQGPHYEQYF.

In this sample, this clone is large (0.1 to 1%). The chain links TRBV5-1 to TRBJ2-1; TRBD1 is a possible D gene (6 bases). V was pared by 4 bases and J by 6 bases, with 23 bases between. Germline V CDR1 and CDR2: SGHRS, YFSETQ. This CDR3 is 17 amino acids long. CDR3 in amino acids: CASSLIGQPGAVNEQFF. The DNA for the CDR3 is TGCGCCAGCAGCCTAATCGGACAGCCGGGCGCCGTCAATGAGCAGTTCTTC.

This clone was recorded only once. The chain joins TRBV7-9 to TRBJ1-4; D is undetermined. The CDR3 contains 13 residues. From germline, CDR1 is SEHNR and CDR2 FQNEAQ (reference sequence). V was trimmed by 3 bases and J by 5 bases, leaving 7 bases between them. CDR3 sequence reads: CASSFGSNEKLFF. CDR3 nucleotides: TGTGCCAGCAGCTTTGGGTCAAATGAAAAACTGTTTTTT.

The chain joins TRBV7-3 to TRBJ2-7; D possibly corresponds to TRBD1 (6 bases). The length of the CDR3 is 15 residues. Germline CDR1 SGHTA, CDR2 FQGTGA. V was pared by 2 bases and J by 2 bases, with 13 bases between. The CDR3 loop reads CASSLASRGPYEQYF. For the CDR3, the DNA is TGTGCCAGCAGCTTAGCCTCCAGGGGTCCCTACGAGCAGTACTTC.

This clone rates as medium-sized. The genes are TRBV21-1 and TRBJ2-3; the D call TRBD2 from the table was never checked on the DNA. TRBV21-1 is a documented pseudogene. The CDR3 loop spans 17 amino acids. The CDR3 here is CASSKEYSGDRTDTQYF. The CDR3 nucleotides read TGTGCCAGCAGCAAAGAGTACAGCGGGGATCGCACAGATACGCAGTATTTT.